The rows below give T cell receptor beta chains drawn from one sample of a study of blood T cell repertoires in COVID-19. The assay was immunoSEQ multiplex PCR, and TCRdb's table has in-frame clones only and misses some. The top ten hold 1.5% to 2% of the sample, which has 140,000 or so clones, approximately 91% seen once. The material sequenced was peripheral blood. The receptors come from a man between 65 and 85 years old with acute or convalescent COVID-19. Both conserved end residues are part of each CDR3. Fields, in order: J gene, D gene, clone size, V gene, CDR3 DNA, CDR3 protein. A D gene is named only where the DNA matches it firmly. Only part of the rows carry a size: once, few, many, or a class if the clone is expanded.

>TRBJ2-7|TRBD1|-|TRBV24-1
TGTGCCACCAGCCGGGACAGGGGCTACGAGCAGTACTTC
CATSRDRGYEQYF
>TRBJ2-1|TRBD2|-|TRBV7-2
TGTGCCAGCAGCCGGGTCGGGGGGTCCTACAATGAGCAGTTCTTC
CASSRVGGSYNEQFF
>TRBJ2-2|-|-|TRBV24-1
TGTGCCACCAGTGACCCAAACAGGGCGAACACCGGGGAGCTGTTTTTT
CATSDPNRANTGELFF
>TRBJ2-1|TRBD2|-|TRBV7-8
TGTGCCAGCGGCCCACTCGGACTAGAGCGGGGGGGATTAGATGAGCAGTTCTTC
CASGPLGLERGGLDEQFF
>TRBJ1-2|TRBD1|few|TRBV7-9
TGTGCCAGCAGCAGACAGGGGACAGATGGCTACACCTTC
CASSRQGTDGYTF
>TRBJ2-3|-|once|TRBV9
TGTGCCAGCAGCGTAGGGGGGCGCGGCACAGATACGCAGTATTTT
CASSVGGRGTDTQYF
>TRBJ2-7|TRBD1|once|TRBV27
TGTGCCAGCAGTTTAGGTCAGGGGGCCCCCTACGAGCAGTACTTC
CASSLGQGAPYEQYF
>TRBJ1-5|-|-|TRBV27
TGTGCCAGCAGTTTAAATCAGATCAATCAGCCCCAGCATTTT
CASSLNQINQPQHF
>TRBJ1-5|-|-|TRBV12-3/TRBV12-4
TGTGCCAGCAGTTTGACAGAGGACCAGCCCCAGCATTTT
CASSLTEDQPQHF
>TRBJ2-7|TRBD1|-|TRBV28
TGTGCCAGCAGTTTATTCCAGGGGGCGCCTACCTACGAGCAGTACTTC
CASSLFQGAPTYEQYF
>TRBJ2-3|TRBD2|-|TRBV5-1
TGCGCCAGCAGCTACACTAGCGGGAACGCTGATACGCAGTATTTT
CASSYTSGNADTQYF
>TRBJ2-1|TRBD1|-|TRBV14
TGTGCCAGCAGCCAAGGAGGACAGGGGTTCCACAATGAGCAGTTCTTC
CASSQGGQGFHNEQFF
>TRBJ2-7|-|-|TRBV12-3/TRBV12-4
TGTGCCAGCAGTTCCCGAGAGGAGCAGTACTTC
CASSSREEQYF
>TRBJ2-1|TRBD2|-|TRBV18
TGTGCCAGCTCACCACCCCGGGGGGGGGCTGTTGAGCAGTTCTTC
CASSPPRGGAVEQFF
>TRBJ2-3|TRBD2|few|TRBV4-1
TGCGCCAGCAGCCAGAACCCTACTAGCGGACCTAGGGATACGCAGTATTTT
CASSQNPTSGPRDTQYF
>TRBJ2-5|TRBD1|once|TRBV30
TGTGCCTGGGGTCGGACAGGGGGTCGTCAAGAGACCCAGTACTTC
CAWGRTGGRQETQYF
>TRBJ2-1|-|-|TRBV9
TGTGCCAGCAGCGTAGGTCACAGCTCCTACAATGAGCAGTTCTTC
CASSVGHSSYNEQFF
>TRBJ1-3|TRBD1|-|TRBV18
TGTGCCAGCTCACCGTATCCGACAGGGGGCAGATCTGGAAACACCATATATTTT
CASSPYPTGGRSGNTIYF
>TRBJ2-1|-|-|TRBV2
TGTGCCAGCAGTCCTCTCAGGGCAGTATCACGTGAGCAGTTCTTC
CASSPLRAVSREQFF
>TRBJ1-6|-|-|TRBV2
TGTGCCAGCAGGAACGACAGGTCCGATAATTCACCCCTCCACTTT
CASRNDRSDNSPLHF
>TRBJ1-1|-|-|TRBV7-2
TGTGCCAGCAACCCCTGGGCCGGGGGGGTGAACACTGAAGCTTTCTTT
CASNPWAGGVNTEAFF
>TRBJ1-4|TRBD1|-|TRBV5-4
TGTGCCAGCAGCTCTACGACAGGGGCCCATGAAAAACTGTTTTTT
CASSSTTGAHEKLFF
>TRBJ1-3|TRBD1|-|TRBV5-4
TGTGCCAGCAGCTTGGACAGGGGCGTCGGAAACACCATATATTTT
CASSLDRGVGNTIYF
>TRBJ1-5|-|-|TRBV6-6
TGTGCCAGCAAGTTTGACAGTAGCAATCAGCCCCAGCATTTT
CASKFDSSNQPQHF
>TRBJ2-5|TRBD1|-|TRBV24-1
TGTGCCACCAGTCCCGGACAGGGACCAAAAGAGACCCAGTACTTC
CATSPGQGPKETQYF
>TRBJ2-3|TRBD1|-|TRBV7-3
TGTGCCAGCAGCCCTACAGGGGGTGGCACAGATACGCAGTATTTT
CASSPTGGGTDTQYF
>TRBJ2-7|-|-|TRBV6-5
TGTGCCAGCACAGGGGCGGCCACCAACTACGAGCAGTACTTC
CASTGAATNYEQYF
>TRBJ1-1|TRBD1|-|TRBV5-1
TGCGCCAGCAGCTTGGACAGGGGAGGCACTGAAGCTTTCTTT
CASSLDRGGTEAFF
>TRBJ2-5|-|-|TRBV5-1
TGCGCCAGCAGCCTCTGGGGGGGACAGGACCAAGAGACCCAGTACTTC
CASSLWGGQDQETQYF
>TRBJ1-1|TRBD1|few|TRBV24-1
TGTGCCACCAGTGACCGTTCGATACCGGGACAGGGGGCGGACACTGAAGCTTTCTTT
CATSDRSIPGQGADTEAFF
>TRBJ1-4|TRBD1|-|TRBV18
TGTGCCAGCTCGCTTAGACAGGGACCAAATGAAAAACTGTTTTTT
CASSLRQGPNEKLFF
>TRBJ1-4|-|once|TRBV12-5
TGTGCTAGTGGTTTATCCCCAAACAGTGAAAAACTGTTTTTT
CASGLSPNSEKLFF
>TRBJ2-7|TRBD1|-|TRBV24-1
TGTGCCACCAGTGAGCGCCCGGGACAGGGGACCTACGAGCAGTACTTC
CATSERPGQGTYEQYF
>TRBJ2-3|-|-|TRBV7-3
TGTGCCAGCAGCTCGCGGACAGGCACAGATACGCAGTATTTT
CASSSRTGTDTQYF
>TRBJ2-1|TRBD2|-|TRBV18
TGTGCCAGCTCACCACGGGGACTAGCGGGCCGCAATGAGCAGTTCTTC
CASSPRGLAGRNEQFF
>TRBJ2-3|-|-|TRBV6-5
TGTGCCAGCAGAAGAGCAGATACGCAGTATTTT
CASRRADTQYF
>TRBJ2-1|TRBD2|-|TRBV11-3
TGTGCCAGCAGCTTAGAAGGACTAGCAAACCATGAGCAGTTCTTC
CASSLEGLANHEQFF
>TRBJ2-2|-|-|TRBV5-1
TGCGCCAGCAGTTTAAACACCGGGGAGCTGTTTTTT
CASSLNTGELFF